A single TCR beta chain is shown here with its context. This specimen belongs to a study of T cell changes during pregnancy in multiple sclerosis. Using immunoSEQ multiplex PCR, the repertoire was profiled, and TCRdb retains in-frame clones only, with some absent. The profile covers tens of thousands of clones, with approximately 91% appearing a single time and about 1% taken by the ten largest. This specimen was peripheral blood, taken after pregnancy. This clonotype was obtained from a female donor in good health, enrolled as a control in a pregnancy study.

The CDR3 loop is CASSDMRSGSSYNEQFF. The CDR3 nucleotides read TGTGCCAGCAGCGACATGAGAAGCGGGAGCTCCTACAATGAGCAGTTCTTC. This chain links TRBV5-4 with TRBJ2-1; 8 bases agree with TRBD2. The V gene end was trimmed by 4 bases and the J gene end by 0 bases; junction bases not matched to a gene: 9. The length of the CDR3 is 17 residues. Germline lookup yields CDR1 SGHNT and CDR2 YYREEE (reference sequence).